These T cell receptor beta chains were read from a single sample in a study of T cell repertoires in cytomegalovirus infection. TCRdb reprocessed the reads with MiXCR, giving one entry per CDR3 protein. The table includes about 530,000 distinct CDR3 sequences, about a quarter detected once. The source material was PBMCs. Source of these receptors: a human donor in good health (CMV status not recorded). Some clones in this sample may be carry-over from other donors' samples. Each CDR3 is given with its conserved first and last residue. The order of the fields is V gene, clone size, D gene, J gene, CDR3 protein, CDR3 DNA. The D gene is left open where the match is weak. Size is omitted from some rows. Given values are once, few, many or a class for expanded clones.

v_call: TRBV15
clone_size: .
d_call: .
j_call: TRBJ1-2
cdr3_aa: CATSREGEGTGGYTF
cdr3_nt: TGTGCCACCAGCAGAGAAGGCGAGGGAACGGGCGGCTACACCTTC

v_call: TRBV6-2/TRBV6-3
clone_size: .
d_call: .
j_call: TRBJ2-5
cdr3_aa: CASSWINAETQYF
cdr3_nt: TGTGCCAGCAGTTGGATAAACGCAGAGACCCAGTACTTC

v_call: TRBV6-2/TRBV6-3
clone_size: .
d_call: TRBD2
j_call: TRBJ2-3
cdr3_aa: CASSYDGSGYADTQYF
cdr3_nt: TGTGCCAGCAGTTACGATGGTAGCGGGTATGCAGATACGCAGTATTTT

v_call: TRBV24-1
clone_size: few
d_call: .
j_call: TRBJ2-5
cdr3_aa: CATSDSNPGSQETQYF
cdr3_nt: TGTGCCACCAGTGATTCCAACCCAGGGAGCCAAGAGACCCAGTACTTC

v_call: TRBV30
clone_size: .
d_call: TRBD2
j_call: TRBJ2-3
cdr3_aa: CAWSALAGGPREQYF
cdr3_nt: TGTGCCTGGTCGGCGCTAGCGGGAGGGCCTCGGGAGCAGTATTTT

v_call: TRBV12-3/TRBV12-4
clone_size: few
d_call: TRBD1
j_call: TRBJ2-2
cdr3_aa: CASTPDRVYTGELFF
cdr3_nt: TGTGCCAGCACCCCGGACAGGGTTTACACCGGGGAGCTGTTTTTT

v_call: TRBV12-3/TRBV12-4
clone_size: many
d_call: .
j_call: TRBJ1-5
cdr3_aa: CASSPGRGTNQPQHF
cdr3_nt: TGTGCCAGCAGTCCCGGGAGGGGAACAAATCAGCCCCAGCATTTT

v_call: TRBV12-3/TRBV12-4
clone_size: .
d_call: TRBD1
j_call: TRBJ1-3
cdr3_aa: CASSLSPGQGANTIYF
cdr3_nt: TGTGCCAGCAGTTTGTCCCCGGGACAGGGGGCAAACACCATATATTTT

v_call: TRBV4-2
clone_size: few
d_call: TRBD2
j_call: TRBJ2-7
cdr3_aa: CASSQVTTSGYEQYF
cdr3_nt: TGTGCCAGCAGCCAGGTAACGACTAGCGGCTACGAGCAGTACTTC

v_call: TRBV20-1
clone_size: .
d_call: .
j_call: TRBJ2-1
cdr3_aa: CSARPADRYNEQFF
cdr3_nt: TGCAGTGCTCGTCCCGCGGACCGATACAATGAGCAGTTCTTC

v_call: TRBV7-9
clone_size: .
d_call: TRBD2
j_call: TRBJ2-1
cdr3_aa: CASSPHLGGLGAYNEQFF
cdr3_nt: TGTGCCAGCAGCCCCCATCTAGGGGGACTAGGGGCCTACAATGAGCAGTTCTTC

v_call: TRBV15
clone_size: .
d_call: .
j_call: TRBJ2-5
cdr3_aa: CATSRDLANQETQYF
cdr3_nt: TGTGCCACCAGCAGAGATTTGGCTAATCAAGAGACCCAGTACTTC

v_call: TRBV30
clone_size: .
d_call: TRBD1
j_call: TRBJ1-2
cdr3_aa: CAWSAPGTGGGRRGGYTF
cdr3_nt: TGTGCCTGGAGTGCCCCCGGGACAGGGGGCGGCCGACGGGGTGGCTACACCTTC

v_call: TRBV7-8
clone_size: many
d_call: TRBD2
j_call: TRBJ2-3
cdr3_aa: CASSPRRTSLASSTDTQYF
cdr3_nt: TGTGCCAGCAGCCCTAGACGGACTAGCCTAGCTTCAAGCACAGATACGCAGTATTTT

v_call: TRBV5-1
clone_size: many
d_call: .
j_call: TRBJ2-1
cdr3_aa: CASSSPQSSYNEQFF
cdr3_nt: TGCGCCAGCAGCTCCCCCCAAAGCTCCTACAATGAGCAGTTCTTC

v_call: TRBV19
clone_size: .
d_call: .
j_call: TRBJ2-7
cdr3_aa: CASSIESNPSYEQYF
cdr3_nt: TGTGCCAGTAGTATAGAATCGAATCCTTCCTACGAGCAGTACTTC

v_call: TRBV4-1
clone_size: .
d_call: .
j_call: TRBJ1-2
cdr3_aa: CASSQARGNYGYTF
cdr3_nt: TGCGCCAGCAGCCAAGCCAGGGGCAACTATGGCTACACCTTC

v_call: TRBV29-1
clone_size: .
d_call: .
j_call: TRBJ1-4
cdr3_aa: CSVGVLSRLGEKLFF
cdr3_nt: TGCAGCGTGGGGGTCCTTTCCAGGCTTGGCGAAAAACTGTTTTTT

v_call: TRBV28
clone_size: few
d_call: .
j_call: TRBJ2-3
cdr3_aa: CASSSVQVDTQYF
cdr3_nt: TGTGCCAGCAGTTCCGTGCAAGTGGATACGCAGTATTTT

v_call: TRBV5-6
clone_size: .
d_call: TRBD2
j_call: TRBJ2-1
cdr3_aa: CASSLFSGRSYNEQFF
cdr3_nt: TGTGCCAGCAGCTTGTTTAGCGGGAGGTCCTACAATGAGCAGTTCTTC

v_call: TRBV11-3
clone_size: .
d_call: .
j_call: TRBJ1-6
cdr3_aa: CASSTGVDSPLHF
cdr3_nt: TGTGCCAGCAGCACCGGTGTGGACTCACCCCTCCACTTT

v_call: TRBV4-1
clone_size: .
d_call: .
j_call: TRBJ2-5
cdr3_aa: CASSQDGVSETQYF
cdr3_nt: TGCGCCAGCAGCCAAGACGGAGTGAGTGAGACCCAGTACTTC

v_call: TRBV5-1
clone_size: few
d_call: .
j_call: TRBJ2-7
cdr3_aa: CASSLLGTGTGGSYEQYF
cdr3_nt: TGCGCCAGCAGCTTGTTGGGGACCGGGACTGGGGGTTCCTACGAGCAGTACTTC

v_call: TRBV7-2
clone_size: many
d_call: TRBD2
j_call: TRBJ2-1
cdr3_aa: CASSLLGGRVRNEQFF
cdr3_nt: TGTGCCAGCAGCTTATTAGGCGGGAGGGTTCGGAATGAGCAGTTCTTC

v_call: TRBV7-2
clone_size: many
d_call: TRBD1
j_call: TRBJ1-6
cdr3_aa: CASSFRRDRGFSPLHF
cdr3_nt: TGTGCCAGCAGCTTCCGAAGGGACAGGGGATTTTCACCCCTCCACTTT

v_call: TRBV7-2
clone_size: few
d_call: .
j_call: TRBJ2-1
cdr3_aa: CASSLGLAGYREEQFF
cdr3_nt: TGTGCCAGCAGCTTAGGCCTAGCAGGCTACAGAGAGGAGCAGTTCTTC

v_call: TRBV7-9
clone_size: many
d_call: TRBD2
j_call: TRBJ2-1
cdr3_aa: CASSILAARSSYNEQFF
cdr3_nt: TGTGCCAGCAGCATTCTAGCGGCGAGAAGCTCCTACAATGAGCAGTTCTTC

v_call: TRBV7-2
clone_size: many
d_call: .
j_call: TRBJ2-2
cdr3_aa: CASSLGSEQLNTGELFF
cdr3_nt: TGTGCCAGCAGCTTAGGGAGCGAGCAATTGAACACCGGGGAGCTGTTTTTT

v_call: TRBV10-3
clone_size: .
d_call: .
j_call: TRBJ2-3
cdr3_aa: CAITEGQGGSDTQYF
cdr3_nt: TGTGCCATCACGGAGGGGCAGGGGGGCTCAGATACGCAGTATTTT

v_call: TRBV5-4
clone_size: few
d_call: TRBD2
j_call: TRBJ2-1
cdr3_aa: CASSRTRDYHEQFF
cdr3_nt: TGTGCCAGCAGCCGAACCAGGGACTATCATGAGCAGTTCTTC

v_call: TRBV20-1
clone_size: many
d_call: .
j_call: TRBJ1-5
cdr3_aa: CSARREGDQPQHF
cdr3_nt: TGCAGTGCCCGGCGGGAGGGCGATCAGCCCCAGCATTTT

v_call: TRBV20-1
clone_size: few
d_call: .
j_call: TRBJ2-1
cdr3_aa: CSAGHSAEQFF
cdr3_nt: TGCAGTGCTGGTCATTCAGCCGAGCAGTTCTTC

v_call: TRBV5-6
clone_size: .
d_call: TRBD1
j_call: TRBJ2-5
cdr3_aa: CASSTTGGGETQYF
cdr3_nt: TGTGCCAGCAGCACAACAGGGGGAGGAGAGACCCAGTACTTC

v_call: TRBV7-2
clone_size: few
d_call: .
j_call: TRBJ2-6
cdr3_aa: CASSSGTTDGANVLTF
cdr3_nt: TGTGCCAGCAGCTCCGGGACCACCGACGGGGCCAACGTCCTGACTTTC

v_call: TRBV27
clone_size: few
d_call: .
j_call: TRBJ2-4
cdr3_aa: CASSPVGLVVAKNIQYF
cdr3_nt: TGTGCCAGCAGCCCCGTCGGTCTGGTTGTAGCCAAAAACATTCAGTACTTC

v_call: TRBV3-1
clone_size: few
d_call: TRBD2
j_call: TRBJ2-1
cdr3_aa: CASSQENNLAGNNEQFF
cdr3_nt: TGTGCCAGCAGCCAAGAGAACAATCTAGCGGGCAACAATGAGCAGTTCTTC

v_call: TRBV10-3
clone_size: .
d_call: TRBD2
j_call: TRBJ2-1
cdr3_aa: CAISESGTSGRGYNEQFF
cdr3_nt: TGTGCCATCAGTGAGTCTGGGACTAGCGGGAGGGGCTACAATGAGCAGTTCTTC

v_call: TRBV4-1
clone_size: few
d_call: .
j_call: TRBJ1-1
cdr3_aa: CASSQGVLLRAFF
cdr3_nt: TGCGCCAGCAGCCAAGGTGTTCTGCTCCGAGCTTTCTTT

v_call: TRBV28
clone_size: .
d_call: .
j_call: TRBJ1-4
cdr3_aa: CASSPQGIQLFF
cdr3_nt: TGTGCCAGCAGTCCCCAAGGAATTCAACTGTTTTTT

v_call: TRBV7-9
clone_size: many
d_call: .
j_call: TRBJ1-1
cdr3_aa: CASSLPAGGARRTEAFF
cdr3_nt: TGTGCCAGCAGCTTACCGGCGGGGGGCGCAAGAAGGACTGAAGCTTTCTTT

v_call: TRBV7-8
clone_size: many
d_call: .
j_call: TRBJ1-2
cdr3_aa: CASSRRGSNYGYTF
cdr3_nt: TGTGCCAGCAGCCGCAGGGGCTCAAACTATGGCTACACCTTC

v_call: TRBV7-9
clone_size: many
d_call: .
j_call: TRBJ1-1
cdr3_aa: CASSSLAGLTNTEAFF
cdr3_nt: TGTGCCAGCAGCTCGCTAGCAGGGCTTACGAACACTGAAGCTTTCTTT

v_call: TRBV27
clone_size: .
d_call: TRBD1
j_call: TRBJ1-5
cdr3_aa: CASSPARGLQPQHF
cdr3_nt: TGTGCCAGCAGTCCCGCCAGGGGGCTTCAGCCCCAGCATTTT

v_call: TRBV20-1
clone_size: .
d_call: .
j_call: TRBJ2-1
cdr3_aa: CSARSTGRNEQFF
cdr3_nt: TGCAGTGCTAGAAGTACAGGGAGAAATGAGCAGTTCTTC

v_call: TRBV9
clone_size: .
d_call: TRBD2
j_call: TRBJ2-1
cdr3_aa: CASSVGGGGHNEQFF
cdr3_nt: TGTGCCAGCAGCGTAGGCGGGGGGGGACACAATGAGCAGTTCTTC

v_call: TRBV30
clone_size: .
d_call: .
j_call: TRBJ1-2
cdr3_aa: CAWTERHNYGYTF
cdr3_nt: TGTGCCTGGACCGAAAGACATAACTATGGCTACACCTTC

v_call: TRBV28
clone_size: many
d_call: TRBD2
j_call: TRBJ2-7
cdr3_aa: CASSGLAGGRSYEQYF
cdr3_nt: TGTGCCAGCAGTGGACTAGCGGGAGGCCGCTCCTACGAGCAGTACTTC

v_call: TRBV19
clone_size: .
d_call: .
j_call: TRBJ1-1
cdr3_aa: CASSTRGAGNTEAFF
cdr3_nt: TGTGCCAGTAGTACTCGAGGGGCCGGGAACACTGAAGCTTTCTTT

v_call: TRBV7-2
clone_size: many
d_call: TRBD1
j_call: TRBJ1-1
cdr3_aa: CASSPNRDSMNTEAFF
cdr3_nt: TGTGCCAGCAGCCCGAACCGGGACAGCATGAACACTGAAGCTTTCTTT

v_call: TRBV10-3
clone_size: .
d_call: .
j_call: TRBJ2-6
cdr3_aa: CATPALRNSGANVLTF
cdr3_nt: TGTGCCACACCCGCACTTAGAAACTCTGGGGCCAACGTCCTGACTTTC

v_call: TRBV12-3/TRBV12-4
clone_size: .
d_call: .
j_call: TRBJ2-3
cdr3_aa: CASSFMHDTDTQYF
cdr3_nt: TGTGCCAGCAGTTTTATGCACGACACAGATACGCAGTATTTT

v_call: TRBV7-9
clone_size: .
d_call: TRBD2
j_call: TRBJ2-5
cdr3_aa: CASSLVEGLAFQETQYF
cdr3_nt: TGTGCCAGCAGCTTAGTAGAGGGACTAGCGTTCCAAGAGACCCAGTACTTC

v_call: TRBV6-1
clone_size: many
d_call: .
j_call: TRBJ1-1
cdr3_aa: CASSINRGREAFF
cdr3_nt: TGTGCCAGCAGTATCAATCGGGGCAGAGAAGCTTTCTTT

v_call: TRBV7-2
clone_size: .
d_call: .
j_call: TRBJ2-2
cdr3_aa: CASSLVRLGRGSTGELFF
cdr3_nt: TGTGCCAGCAGCTTAGTTAGGTTGGGCAGGGGAAGCACCGGGGAGCTGTTTTTT